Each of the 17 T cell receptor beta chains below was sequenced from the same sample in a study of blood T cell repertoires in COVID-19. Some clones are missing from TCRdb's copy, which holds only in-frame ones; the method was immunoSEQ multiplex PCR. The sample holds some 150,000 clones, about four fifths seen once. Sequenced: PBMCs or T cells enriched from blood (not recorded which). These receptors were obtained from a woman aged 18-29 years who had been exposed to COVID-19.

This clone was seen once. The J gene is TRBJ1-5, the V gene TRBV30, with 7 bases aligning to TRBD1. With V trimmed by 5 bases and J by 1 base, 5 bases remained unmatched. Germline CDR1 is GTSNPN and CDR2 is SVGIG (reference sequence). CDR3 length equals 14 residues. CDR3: CAWGKQGSNQPQHF. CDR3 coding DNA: TGTGCCTGGGGTAAACAGGGGAGCAATCAGCCCCAGCATTTT. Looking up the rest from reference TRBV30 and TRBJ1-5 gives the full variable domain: SQTIHQWPATLVQPVGSPLSLECTVEGTSNPNLYWYRQAAGRGLQLLFYSVGIGQISSEVPQNLSASRPQDRQFILSSKKLLLSDSGFYLCAWGKQGSNQPQHFGDGTRLSIL.

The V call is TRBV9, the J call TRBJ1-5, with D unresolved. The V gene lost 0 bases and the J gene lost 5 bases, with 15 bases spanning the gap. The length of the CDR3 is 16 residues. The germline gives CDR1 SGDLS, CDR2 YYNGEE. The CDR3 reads CASSVEEGDPYQPQHF. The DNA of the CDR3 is TGTGCCAGCAGCGTAGAAGAGGGCGACCCTTATCAGCCCCAGCATTTT.

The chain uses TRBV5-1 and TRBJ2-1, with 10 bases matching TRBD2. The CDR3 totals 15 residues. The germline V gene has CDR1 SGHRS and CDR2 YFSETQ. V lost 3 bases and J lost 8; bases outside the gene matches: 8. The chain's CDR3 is CASSWTSGSSDEQFF. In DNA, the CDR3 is TGCGCCAGCAGCTGGACTAGCGGATCCTCCGATGAGCAGTTCTTC.

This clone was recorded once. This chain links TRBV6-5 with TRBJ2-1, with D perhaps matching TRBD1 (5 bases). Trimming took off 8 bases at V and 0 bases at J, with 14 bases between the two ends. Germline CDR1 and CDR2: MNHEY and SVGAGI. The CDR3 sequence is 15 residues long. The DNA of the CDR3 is TGTGCCAGCGGGGCAGGTTACAGCTCCTACAATGAGCAGTTCTTC. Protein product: CASGAGYSSYNEQFF.

The CDR3 spells CASSLEGATNEKLFF. In DNA form, the CDR3 reads TGTGCCAGCAGCTTGGAAGGGGCAACTAATGAAAAACTGTTTTTT. The rearrangement links TRBV5-6 to TRBJ1-4, with D possibly being TRBD1 (5 bases). CDR1 is SGHDT and CDR2 is YYEEEE in the germline V gene. The V gene lost 0 bases and the J gene lost 0 bases, with 6 bases spanning the gap. The CDR3 is 15 amino acids. The whole variable domain, remainder taken from reference TRBV5-6 and TRBJ1-4, is DAGVTQSPTHLIKTRGQQVTLRCSPKSGHDTVSWYQQALGQGPQFIFQYYEEEERQRGNFPDRFSGHQFPNYSSELNVNALLLGDSALYLCASSLEGATNEKLFFGSGTQLSVL.

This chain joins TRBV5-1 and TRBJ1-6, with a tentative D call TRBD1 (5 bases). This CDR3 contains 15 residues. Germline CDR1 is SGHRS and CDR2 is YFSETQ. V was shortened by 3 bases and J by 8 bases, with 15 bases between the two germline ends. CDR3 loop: CASSSLARADSPLHF. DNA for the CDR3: TGCGCCAGCAGCTCATTGGCCAGGGCCGATTCACCCCTCCACTTT.

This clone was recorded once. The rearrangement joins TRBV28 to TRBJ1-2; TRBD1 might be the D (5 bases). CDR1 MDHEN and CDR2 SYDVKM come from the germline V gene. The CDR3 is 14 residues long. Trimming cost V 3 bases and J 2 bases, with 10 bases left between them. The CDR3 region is CASSLAGPNYGYTF. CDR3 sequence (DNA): TGTGCCAGCAGTTTGGCAGGGCCCAACTATGGCTACACCTTC.

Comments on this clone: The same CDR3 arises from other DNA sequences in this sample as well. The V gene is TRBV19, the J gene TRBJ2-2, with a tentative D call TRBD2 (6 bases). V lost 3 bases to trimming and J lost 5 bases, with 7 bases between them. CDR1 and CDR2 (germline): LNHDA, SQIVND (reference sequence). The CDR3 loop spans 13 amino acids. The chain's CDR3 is CASSMGGTGELFF. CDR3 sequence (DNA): TGTGCCAGTAGTATGGGAGGAACCGGGGAGCTGTTTTTT.

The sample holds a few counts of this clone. The CDR3 DNA reads as TGTGCCAGCAGTTCGATTCGGGTGTCGGGGGCCAACGTCCTGACTTTC. This translates into CASSSIRVSGANVLTF. V and J are TRBV28 and TRBJ2-6, with D unresolved. From germline, CDR1 is MDHEN and CDR2 SYDVKM. V was pared by 4 bases and J by 4 bases, with 14 bases between. The CDR3 extends over 16 amino acids. Full variable domain (remainder filled in from reference TRBV28 and TRBJ2-6): DVKVTQSSRYLVKRTGEKVFLECVQDMDHENMFWYRQDPGLGLRLIYFSYDVKMKEKGDIPEGYSVSREKKERFSLILESASTNQTSMYLCASSSIRVSGANVLTFGAGSRLTVL.

CDR3 region: CASRLGTGGGNQPQHF. The CDR3 nucleotides are TGTGCCAGCAGGCTCGGGACAGGCGGGGGCAATCAGCCCCAGCATTTT. The V call is TRBV6-6, the J call TRBJ1-5; 8 bases fit TRBD1. Germline V gene data show CDR1 as MNHNY and CDR2 as SVGAGI (reference sequence). The CDR3 contains 16 residues. The V segment lost 6 bases and the J segment 2 bases; nucleotides outside the gene matches: 9.

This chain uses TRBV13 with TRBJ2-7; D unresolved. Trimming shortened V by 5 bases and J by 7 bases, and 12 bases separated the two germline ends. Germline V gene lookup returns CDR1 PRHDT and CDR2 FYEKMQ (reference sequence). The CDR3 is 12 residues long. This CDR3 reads CASSGPLREQYF. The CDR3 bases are TGTGCCAGCAGCGGGCCTCTACGAGAGCAGTACTTC.

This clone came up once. CDR3 sequence reads: CASSDVQLNTGELFF. CDR3 nucleotides: TGTGCCAGCAGTGATGTACAGTTAAACACCGGGGAGCTGTTTTTT. The chain couples TRBV28 to TRBJ2-2; D is undetermined. The CDR3 covers 15 residues. Germline CDR1 and CDR2: MDHEN and SYDVKM. V gave up 5 bases and J gave up 2 bases, with 12 bases separating them.

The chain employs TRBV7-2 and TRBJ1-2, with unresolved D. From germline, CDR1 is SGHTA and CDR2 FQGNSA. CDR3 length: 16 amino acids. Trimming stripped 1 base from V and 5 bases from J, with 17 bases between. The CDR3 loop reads CASSLVPERLNYGYTF. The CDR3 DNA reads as TGTGCCAGCAGCTTAGTTCCTGAGAGGCTAAATTATGGCTACACCTTC.

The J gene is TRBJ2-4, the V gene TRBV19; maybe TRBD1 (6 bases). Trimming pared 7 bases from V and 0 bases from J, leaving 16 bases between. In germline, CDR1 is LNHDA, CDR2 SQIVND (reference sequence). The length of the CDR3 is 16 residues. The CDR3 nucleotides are TGTGCCAGTAAGAGTAGGAAGGGGGTAGCCAAAAACATTCAGTACTTC. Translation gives CASKSRKGVAKNIQYF.

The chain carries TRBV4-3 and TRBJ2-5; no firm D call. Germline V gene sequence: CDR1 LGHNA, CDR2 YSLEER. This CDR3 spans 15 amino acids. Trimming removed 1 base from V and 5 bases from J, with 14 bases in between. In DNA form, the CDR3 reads TGCGCCAGCAGCCAAGGCTCGTTTGAGGTGGAGACCCAGTACTTC. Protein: CASSQGSFEVETQYF.

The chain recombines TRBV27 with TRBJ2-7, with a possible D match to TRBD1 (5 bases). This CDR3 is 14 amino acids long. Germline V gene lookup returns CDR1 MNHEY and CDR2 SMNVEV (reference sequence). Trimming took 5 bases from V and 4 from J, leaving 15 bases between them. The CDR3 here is CASSPTGSLYEQYF. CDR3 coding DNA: TGTGCCAGCAGTCCCACAGGCTCTCTGTACGAGCAGTACTTC.

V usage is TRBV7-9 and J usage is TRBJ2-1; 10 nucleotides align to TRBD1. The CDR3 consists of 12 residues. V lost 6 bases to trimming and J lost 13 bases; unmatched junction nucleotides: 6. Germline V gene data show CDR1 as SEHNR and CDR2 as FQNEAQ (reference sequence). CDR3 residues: CASSIGQGVQFF. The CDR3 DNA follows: TGTGCCAGCAGTATAGGACAGGGGGTACAGTTCTTC.